Listed here are 10 T cell receptor beta chains from one sample, sequenced in a study of blood T cell repertoires in COVID-19. Profiling relied on immunoSEQ multiplex PCR, and the TCRdb table lists in-frame clones only, not all of them. The sample lists more than 100,000 clones, 75% to 90% seen once, with around 11% in the top ten. Input material: peripheral blood. The source is a human donor in a cohort sampled during active COVID-19.

The chain couples TRBV5-6 to TRBJ2-2; 9 bases are shared with TRBD1. The length of the CDR3 is 16 residues. CDR1 and CDR2 (germline): SGHDT, YYEEEE. V shed 2 bases and J 6 bases; nucleotides not matched to a gene: 8. The CDR3 coding sequence is TGTGCCAGCAGCTTCCCGGGACAGGGTCCCCCCGGGGAGCTGTTTTTT. Translating it yields CASSFPGQGPPGELFF. Supplemented by reference TRBV5-6 and TRBJ2-2, the full variable domain reads DAGVTQSPTHLIKTRGQQVTLRCSPKSGHDTVSWYQQALGQGPQFIFQYYEEEERQRGNFPDRFSGHQFPNYSSELNVNALLLGDSALYLCASSFPGQGPPGELFFGEGSRLTVL.

This chain uses TRBV9 with TRBJ2-1, with TRBD2 matching over 13 bases. V shed 3 bases and J 5 bases; nucleotides not matched to a gene: 5. This CDR3 contains 16 residues. The germline gives CDR1 SGDLS, CDR2 YYNGEE. In nucleotides, the CDR3 is TGTGCCAGCAGCGCCAGACTAGCGGGGGGTCACAATGAGCAGTTCTTC. Translated: CASSARLAGGHNEQFF.

Worth noting for this clone: This sample also contains other DNA sequences that code for the same CDR3. The chain carries TRBV18 and TRBJ2-2; tentatively, D is TRBD1 (6 bases). The length of the CDR3 is 13 residues. The V end was cut by 3 bases, the J end by 7 bases, with 9 bases between. Germline values: CDR1 KGHSH, CDR2 LQKENI. The CDR3 sequence: CASSPQGIGELFF. The CDR3 region has the DNA TGTGCCAGCTCACCCCAGGGGATCGGGGAGCTGTTTTTT.

The chain has TRBV12-3 or TRBV12-4 and TRBJ1-1, with unresolved D. Deletions cut 5 bases from V and 0 bases from J, with 7 bases between. This CDR3 spans 13 amino acids. CDR3 loop: CASSHLMNTEAFF. Here the CDR3 DNA reads TGTGCCAGCAGTCACTTGATGAACACTGAAGCTTTCTTT.

The sample holds one count of this clone. The gene calls are TRBV7-2 and TRBJ2-3, with 9 bases fitting TRBD2. The CDR3 totals 15 residues. CDR1 and CDR2 (germline): SGHTA, FQGNSA. V was clipped by 5 bases and J by 3 bases; unmatched bases: 6. The chain's CDR3 is CASSLSAGGTDTQYF. In DNA form, the CDR3 reads TGTGCCAGCAGCCTCTCAGCGGGGGGAACAGATACGCAGTATTTT.

This chain connects TRBV3-1 (or the pseudogene TRBV3-2) to TRBJ1-4; possible D gene TRBD1, 5 bases. There are 14 residues in the CDR3. Germline CDR1 reads LGHDT; CDR2 reads YNNKEL (reference sequence). V lost 3 bases and J lost 7, with 12 bases in between. CDR3 bases: TGTGCCAGCAGCCATTGGGGGGAGAGTGAAAAACTGTTTTTT. Translation: CASSHWGESEKLFF.

The V gene is TRBV6-5, the J gene TRBJ2-3; D is perhaps TRBD2 (7 bases). Germline values: CDR1 MNHEY, CDR2 SVGAGI. The CDR3 loop spans 15 amino acids. V was shortened by 6 bases and J by 2 bases, with 15 bases between the two germline ends. The CDR3 DNA reads as TGTGCCAGCAGAAGAGGGGGGGGGTACACAGATACGCAGTATTTT. The encoded protein is CASRRGGGYTDTQYF.

The chain recombines TRBV12-3 or TRBV12-4 with TRBJ1-2, with 8 bases lining up with TRBD1. The length of the CDR3 is 13 residues. The J segment lost 5 bases and the V segment lost 5 bases, leaving 4 bases of the junction unmatched. CDR3 DNA sequence: TGTGCCAGCAGTATACAGGGGGGGTATGGCTACACCTTC. Its protein is CASSIQGGYGYTF.

This clone was counted a single time. The rearrangement uses TRBV4-2 and TRBJ2-3; 10 nucleotides align to TRBD2. V was clipped by 2 bases and J by 3 bases; unmatched bases: 2. The CDR3 is 15 amino acids. Germline loops: CDR1 LGHNA, CDR2 YNFKEQ. This CDR3 reads CASSQNSGGTDTQYF. CDR3 in DNA: TGTGCCAGCAGCCAAAATAGCGGGGGGACAGATACGCAGTATTTT.

The J gene is TRBJ2-3, the V gene TRBV4-1, with TRBD2 matching over 12 bases. Trimming at V came to 0 bases and at J to 7 bases, leaving 8 bases not matched to a gene. This CDR3 comprises 17 residues. Germline CDR1 MGHRA, CDR2 YSYEKL. The CDR3 DNA reads TGCGCCAGCAGCCAAGATCTAGCGGGGGGGCTTGGGTATACGCAGTATTTT. Amino acids: CASSQDLAGGLGYTQYF.